This T cell receptor (beta chain) was recovered during a study of cytomegalovirus exposure and HLA in healthy donors. Study-wide points: Later analysis identified a missense DCLRE1C variant that was linked to TCR beta V- and J-gene trimming. It was confirmed in vitro that three of the CMV-associated chains were specific for CMV antigens. HLA alleles showed associations with 15,000 to 20,000 TCR beta sequences in a later analysis, at a 0.05 false discovery rate.

In the PCR, 60 Vbeta and 13 Jbeta primers were used. Clones were read by immunoSEQ multiplex PCR, and TCRdb kept only the in-frame ones, dropping some. The sample includes about 160,000 clones, around 83% of them seen just once. Germline V gene sequence: CDR1 MGHRA, CDR2 YSYEKL. V trimming: 4 bases; J trimming: 9 bases; junction bases outside the gene matches: 18. The CDR3 extends over 17 amino acids. This clone was detected a few times. Its antigen is unidentified. The receptor was derived from a girl between 2 and 10 years old in good health and CMV-seropositive. The chain is built from TRBV4-1 and TRBJ2-1, with TRBD2 identical over 7 bases. Input material: PBMCs. CDR3 DNA sequence: TGCGCCAGCAGCCCAGGCCGGCTGGGAGGGCCCGTCAGTGAGCAGTTCTTC. Protein sequence: CASSPGRLGGPVSEQFF.